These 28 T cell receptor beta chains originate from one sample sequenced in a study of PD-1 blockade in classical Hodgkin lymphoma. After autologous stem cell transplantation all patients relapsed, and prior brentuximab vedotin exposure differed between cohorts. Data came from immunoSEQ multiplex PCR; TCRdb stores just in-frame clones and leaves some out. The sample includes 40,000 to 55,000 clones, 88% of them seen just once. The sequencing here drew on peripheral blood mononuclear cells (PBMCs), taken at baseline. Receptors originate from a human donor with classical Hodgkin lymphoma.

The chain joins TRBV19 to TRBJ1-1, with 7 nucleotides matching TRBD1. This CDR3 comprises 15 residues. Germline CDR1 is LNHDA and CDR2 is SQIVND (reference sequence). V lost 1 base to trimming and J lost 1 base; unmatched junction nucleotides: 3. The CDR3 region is CASSIVGTANTEAFF. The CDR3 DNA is TGTGCCAGTAGTATAGTAGGGACAGCGAACACTGAAGCTTTCTTT.

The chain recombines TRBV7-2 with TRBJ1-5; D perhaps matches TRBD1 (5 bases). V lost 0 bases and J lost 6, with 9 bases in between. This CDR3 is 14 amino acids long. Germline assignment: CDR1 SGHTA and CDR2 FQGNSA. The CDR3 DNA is TGTGCCAGCAGCTTAGCCGGGGCGCGTCAGCCCCAGCATTTT. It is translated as CASSLAGARQPQHF.

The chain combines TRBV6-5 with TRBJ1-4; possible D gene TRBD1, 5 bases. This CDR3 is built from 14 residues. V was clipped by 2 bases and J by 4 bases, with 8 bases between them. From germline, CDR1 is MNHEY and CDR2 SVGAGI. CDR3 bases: TGTGCCAGCAGTTACGCGAGGGGTAATGAAAAACTGTTTTTT. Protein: CASSYARGNEKLFF.

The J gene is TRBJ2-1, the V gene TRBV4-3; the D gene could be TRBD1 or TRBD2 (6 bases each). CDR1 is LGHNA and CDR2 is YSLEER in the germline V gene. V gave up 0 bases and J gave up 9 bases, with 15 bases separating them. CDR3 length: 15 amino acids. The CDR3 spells CASSQEVTGAGEQFF. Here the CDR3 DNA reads TGCGCCAGCAGCCAAGAAGTAACGGGGGCCGGTGAGCAGTTCTTC.

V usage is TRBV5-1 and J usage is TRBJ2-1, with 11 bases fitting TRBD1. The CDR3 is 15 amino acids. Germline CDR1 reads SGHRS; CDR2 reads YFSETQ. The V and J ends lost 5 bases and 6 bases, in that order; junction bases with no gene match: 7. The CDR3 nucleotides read TGCGCCAGCAGGCCTGGGACAGGGGGTAGCAATGAGCAGTTCTTC. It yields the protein CASRPGTGGSNEQFF.

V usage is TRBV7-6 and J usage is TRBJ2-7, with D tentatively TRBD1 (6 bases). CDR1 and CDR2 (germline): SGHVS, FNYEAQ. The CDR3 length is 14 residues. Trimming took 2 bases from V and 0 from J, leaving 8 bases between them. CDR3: CASSLRQASYEQYF. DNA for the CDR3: TGTGCCAGCAGCTTAAGACAGGCCTCCTACGAGCAGTACTTC.

The CDR3 DNA reads TGTGCCAGCAGCTTGGTCCGGACTAGCGGGGGCCACACAGATACGCAGTATTTT. Protein product: CASSLVRTSGGHTDTQYF. The chain carries TRBV5-6 and TRBJ2-3, with 13 positions matching TRBD2. J lost 2 bases, V lost 0 bases, and 6 bases had no gene match. CDR3 size: 18 residues. Germline-derived CDR1 and CDR2 are SGHDT and YYEEEE. The variable domain in full, completed from reference TRBV5-6 and TRBJ2-3, reads DAGVTQSPTHLIKTRGQQVTLRCSPKSGHDTVSWYQQALGQGPQFIFQYYEEEERQRGNFPDRFSGHQFPNYSSELNVNALLLGDSALYLCASSLVRTSGGHTDTQYFGPGTRLTVL.

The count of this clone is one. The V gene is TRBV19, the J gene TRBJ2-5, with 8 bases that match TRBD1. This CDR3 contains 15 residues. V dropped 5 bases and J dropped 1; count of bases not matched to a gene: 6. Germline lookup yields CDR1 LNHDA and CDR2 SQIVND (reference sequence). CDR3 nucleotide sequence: TGTGCCAGTAGTTCCTGGACAGGGACCCAAGAGACCCAGTACTTC. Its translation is CASSSWTGTQETQYF.

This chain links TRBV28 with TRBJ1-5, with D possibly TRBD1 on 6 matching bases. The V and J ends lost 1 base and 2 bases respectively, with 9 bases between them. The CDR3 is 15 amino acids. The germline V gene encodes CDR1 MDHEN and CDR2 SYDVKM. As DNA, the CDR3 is TGTGCCAGCAGTTTATATCGACAGGGCAATCAGCCCCAGCATTTT. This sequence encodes CASSLYRQGNQPQHF. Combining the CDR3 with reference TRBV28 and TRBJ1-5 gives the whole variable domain DVKVTQSSRYLVKRTGEKVFLECVQDMDHENMFWYRQDPGLGLRLIYFSYDVKMKEKGDIPEGYSVSREKKERFSLILESASTNQTSMYLCASSLYRQGNQPQHFGDGTRLSIL.

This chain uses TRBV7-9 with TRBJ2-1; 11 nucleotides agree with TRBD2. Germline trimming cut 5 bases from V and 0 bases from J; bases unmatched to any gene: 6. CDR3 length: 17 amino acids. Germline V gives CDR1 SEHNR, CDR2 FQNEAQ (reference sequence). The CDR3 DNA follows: TGTGCCAGCAGCCCTTCTAGCGGGGGGCTCTCCTACAATGAGCAGTTCTTC. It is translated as CASSPSSGGLSYNEQFF.

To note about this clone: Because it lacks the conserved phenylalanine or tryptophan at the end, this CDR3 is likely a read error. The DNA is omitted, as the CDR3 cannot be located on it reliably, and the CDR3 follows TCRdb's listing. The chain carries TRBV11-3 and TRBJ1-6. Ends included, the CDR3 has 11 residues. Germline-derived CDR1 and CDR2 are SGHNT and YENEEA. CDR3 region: CASSLERIRAS.

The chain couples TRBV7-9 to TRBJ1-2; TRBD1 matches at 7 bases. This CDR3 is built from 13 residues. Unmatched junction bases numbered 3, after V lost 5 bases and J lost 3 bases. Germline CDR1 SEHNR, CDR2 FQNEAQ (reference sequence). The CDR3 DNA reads TGTGCCAGCAGCCCGGGACAGCACTATGGCTACACCTTC. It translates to CASSPGQHYGYTF. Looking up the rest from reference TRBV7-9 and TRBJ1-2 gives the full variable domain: DTGVSQNPRHKITKRGQNVTFRCDPISEHNRLYWYRQTLGQGPEFLTYFQNEAQLEKSRLLSDRFSAERPKGSFSTLEIQRTEQGDSAMYLCASSPGQHYGYTFGSGTRLTVV.

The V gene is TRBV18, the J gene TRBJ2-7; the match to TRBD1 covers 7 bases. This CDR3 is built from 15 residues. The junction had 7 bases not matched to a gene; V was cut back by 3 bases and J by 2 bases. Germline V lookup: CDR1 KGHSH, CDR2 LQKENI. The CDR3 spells CASSPLDRQPYEQYF. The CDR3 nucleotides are TGTGCCAGCTCACCCCTGGACAGGCAACCCTACGAGCAGTACTTC.

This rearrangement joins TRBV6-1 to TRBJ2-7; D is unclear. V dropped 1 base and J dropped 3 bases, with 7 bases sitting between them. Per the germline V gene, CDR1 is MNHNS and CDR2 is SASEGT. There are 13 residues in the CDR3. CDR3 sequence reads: CASSEDLVYEQYF. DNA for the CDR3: TGTGCCAGCAGTGAAGATTTGGTCTACGAGCAGTACTTC.

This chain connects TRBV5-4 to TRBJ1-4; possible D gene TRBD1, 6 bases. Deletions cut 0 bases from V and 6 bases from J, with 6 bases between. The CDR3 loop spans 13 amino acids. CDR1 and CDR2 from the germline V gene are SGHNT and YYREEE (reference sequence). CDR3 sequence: CASSLGQDEKLFF. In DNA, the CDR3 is TGTGCCAGCAGCTTGGGACAGGATGAAAAACTGTTTTTT.

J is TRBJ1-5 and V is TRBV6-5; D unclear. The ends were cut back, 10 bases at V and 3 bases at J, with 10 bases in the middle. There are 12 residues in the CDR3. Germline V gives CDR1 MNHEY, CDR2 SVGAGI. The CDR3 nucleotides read TGTGCCACCACCGAGTTCAATCAGCCCCAGCATTTT. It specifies CATTEFNQPQHF.

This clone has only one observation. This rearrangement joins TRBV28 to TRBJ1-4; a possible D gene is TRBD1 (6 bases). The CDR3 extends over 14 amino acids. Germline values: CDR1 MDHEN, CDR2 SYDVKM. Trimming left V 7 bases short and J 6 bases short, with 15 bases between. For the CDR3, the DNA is TGTGCCAGCACCACAGGGACTGGAGATGAAAAACTGTTTTTT. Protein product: CASTTGTGDEKLFF.

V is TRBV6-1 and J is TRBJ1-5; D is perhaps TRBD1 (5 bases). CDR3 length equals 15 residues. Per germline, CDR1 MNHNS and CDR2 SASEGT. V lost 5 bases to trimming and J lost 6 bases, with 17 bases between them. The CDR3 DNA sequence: TGTGCCAGCAGTTTACACGGGGGAGATCGTCAGCCCCAGCATTTT. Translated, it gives CASSLHGGDRQPQHF.

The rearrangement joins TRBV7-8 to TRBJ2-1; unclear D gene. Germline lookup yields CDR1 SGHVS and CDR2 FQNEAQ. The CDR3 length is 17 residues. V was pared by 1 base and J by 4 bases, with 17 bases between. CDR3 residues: CASSLEGRDPSYNEQFF. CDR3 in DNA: TGTGCCAGCAGCTTAGAGGGTAGGGATCCCTCGTACAATGAGCAGTTCTTC. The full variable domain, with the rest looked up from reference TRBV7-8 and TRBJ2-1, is GAGVSQSPRYKVAKRGQDVALRCDPISGHVSLFWYQQALGQGPEFLTYFQNEAQLDKSGLPSDRFFAERPEGSVSTLKIQRTQQEDSAVYLCASSLEGRDPSYNEQFFGPGTRLTVL.

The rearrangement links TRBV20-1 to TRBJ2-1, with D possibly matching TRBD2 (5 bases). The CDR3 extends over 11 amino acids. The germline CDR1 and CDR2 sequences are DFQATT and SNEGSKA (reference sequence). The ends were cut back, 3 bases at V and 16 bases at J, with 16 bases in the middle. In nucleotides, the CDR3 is TGCAGTGCTAGGGAGCGAGGGAATTGTTTCTTC. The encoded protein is CSARERGNCFF.

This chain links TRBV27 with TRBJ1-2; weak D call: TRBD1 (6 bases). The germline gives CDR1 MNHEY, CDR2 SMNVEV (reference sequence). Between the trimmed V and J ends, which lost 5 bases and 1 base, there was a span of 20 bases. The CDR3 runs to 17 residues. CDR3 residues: CASSPSGTTIHNYGYTF. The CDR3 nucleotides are TGTGCCAGCAGTCCATCCGGGACAACTATCCATAACTATGGCTACACCTTC.

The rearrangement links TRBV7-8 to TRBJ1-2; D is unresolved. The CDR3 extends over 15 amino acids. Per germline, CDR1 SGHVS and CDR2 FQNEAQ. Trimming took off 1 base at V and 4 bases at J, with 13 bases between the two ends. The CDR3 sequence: CASSLVAGQAYGYTF. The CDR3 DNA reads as TGTGCCAGCAGCTTAGTGGCAGGTCAAGCCTATGGCTACACCTTC.

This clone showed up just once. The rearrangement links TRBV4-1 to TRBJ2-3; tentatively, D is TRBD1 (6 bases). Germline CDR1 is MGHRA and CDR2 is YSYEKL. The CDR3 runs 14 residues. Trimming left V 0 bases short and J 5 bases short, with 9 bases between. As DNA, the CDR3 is TGCGCCAGCAGCCAAGAGGGGGCGAAAGATACGCAGTATTTT. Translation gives CASSQEGAKDTQYF.

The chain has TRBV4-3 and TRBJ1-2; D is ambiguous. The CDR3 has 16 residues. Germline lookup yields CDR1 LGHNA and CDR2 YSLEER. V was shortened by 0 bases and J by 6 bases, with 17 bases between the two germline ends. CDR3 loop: CASSQEWQAARDGYTF. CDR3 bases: TGCGCCAGCAGCCAAGAATGGCAGGCCGCTAGGGATGGCTACACCTTC.

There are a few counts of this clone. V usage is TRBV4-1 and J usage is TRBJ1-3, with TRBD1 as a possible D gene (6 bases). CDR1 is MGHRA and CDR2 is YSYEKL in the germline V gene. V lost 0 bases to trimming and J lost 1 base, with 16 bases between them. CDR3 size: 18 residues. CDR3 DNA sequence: TGCGCCAGCAGCCAAGATCGGAGGGGGATGGGGTCTGGAAACACCATATATTTT. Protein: CASSQDRRGMGSGNTIYF.

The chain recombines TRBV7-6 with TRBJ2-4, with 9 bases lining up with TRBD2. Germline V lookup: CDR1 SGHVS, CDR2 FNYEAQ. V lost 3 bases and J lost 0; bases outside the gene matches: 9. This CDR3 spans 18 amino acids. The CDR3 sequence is CASSFRRGGQKAKNIQYF. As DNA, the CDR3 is TGTGCCAGCAGCTTTCGGCGGGGGGGCCAGAAAGCCAAAAACATTCAGTACTTC.

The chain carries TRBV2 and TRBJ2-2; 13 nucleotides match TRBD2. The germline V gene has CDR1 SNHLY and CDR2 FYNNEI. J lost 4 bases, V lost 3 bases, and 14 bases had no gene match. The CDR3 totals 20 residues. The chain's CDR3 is CASSDQGKTSGRTGTGELFF. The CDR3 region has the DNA TGTGCCAGCAGTGATCAGGGGAAGACTAGCGGGAGGACGGGCACCGGGGAGCTGTTTTTT.

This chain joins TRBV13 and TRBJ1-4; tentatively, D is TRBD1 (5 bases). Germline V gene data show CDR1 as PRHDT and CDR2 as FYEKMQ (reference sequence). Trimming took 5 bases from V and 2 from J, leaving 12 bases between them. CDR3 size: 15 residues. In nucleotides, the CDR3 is TGTGCCAGCAGCGGCGCCGGGACGACTAATGAAAAACTGTTTTTT. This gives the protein CASSGAGTTNEKLFF.